This passage covers 27 T cell receptor beta chains from one sample sequenced in a study of cytomegalovirus exposure and HLA in healthy donors. PCR employed 60 Vbeta and 13 Jbeta primers. Produced via immunoSEQ multiplex PCR; TCRdb's table is partial and in-frame only. The sample consists of under 200,000 clones, roughly 80% of them appearing once. Sequencing was performed on PBMCs. The source is a woman aged 45-59 years in good health and CMV-seronegative.

In regard to this clone: This CDR3 is also generated by other DNA sequences in the sample. The rearrangement joins TRBV2 to TRBJ2-7, with 7 bases fitting TRBD1. CDR3 length: 14 residues. The V segment lost 3 bases and the J segment 2 bases; nucleotides outside the gene matches: 4. Per germline, CDR1 SNHLY and CDR2 FYNNEI. The CDR3 coding sequence is TGTGCCAGCAGTGAGCACGGACAGGCCTACGAGCAGTACTTC. As protein: CASSEHGQAYEQYF.

This chain links TRBV4-1 with TRBJ2-2; tentative D call: TRBD1 (6 bases). Trimming cost V 11 bases and J 0 bases, with 16 bases left between them. The CDR3 extends over 15 amino acids. Germline CDR1 MGHRA, CDR2 YSYEKL. Written as DNA, the CDR3 is TGCGCCTCGGGACATAGCCTCTCGAACACCGGGGAGCTGTTTTTT. Encoded protein: CASGHSLSNTGELFF.

In DNA form, the CDR3 reads TGTGCCAGCAGGGCAGGGGGCTACAATGAGCAGTTCTTC. Residues: CASRAGGYNEQFF. The chain carries TRBV27 and TRBJ2-1; TRBD1 aligns across 7 bases. In germline, CDR1 is MNHEY, CDR2 SMNVEV (reference sequence). J lost 3 bases, V lost 6 bases, and 2 bases had no gene match. This CDR3 is built from 13 residues.

The chain is built from TRBV4-2 and TRBJ1-2; 9 bases fit TRBD1. Germline V gene sequence: CDR1 LGHNA, CDR2 YNFKEQ. This CDR3 has 16 amino acids. Trimming took 3 bases from V and 6 from J; bases not matched to a gene: 11. CDR3 residues: CASSQRDLGQGNGYTF. The CDR3, as DNA: TGTGCCAGCAGCCAGAGAGATTTGGGACAGGGTAATGGCTACACCTTC.

The gene calls are TRBV5-1 and TRBJ2-2; no reliable D call. Germline V CDR1 and CDR2: SGHRS, YFSETQ. The CDR3 is 13 amino acids. V was pared by 6 bases and J by 5 bases, with 11 bases between. The CDR3 is CASIPTPTGELFF. DNA of the CDR3: TGCGCCAGCATCCCGACTCCTACCGGGGAGCTGTTTTTT.

The CDR3 nucleotides are TGTGCCAGCACTGGGAGCGGAGCTTCGCCCGATGAGCAGTTCTTC. This codes for CASTGSGASPDEQFF. The V and J genes are TRBV9 and TRBJ2-1; D is possibly TRBD2 (5 bases). Germline CDR1 reads SGDLS; CDR2 reads YYNGEE. V was trimmed by 6 bases and J by 8 bases, leaving 21 bases between them. This CDR3 has 15 amino acids.

The J gene is TRBJ1-1, the V gene TRBV27, with 7 positions matching TRBD1. This CDR3 comprises 13 residues. Trimming removed 4 bases from V and 9 bases from J; junction bases left unmatched: 8. Germline loops: CDR1 MNHEY, CDR2 SMNVEV (reference sequence). The CDR3 spells CASSSWTGPQAFF. For the CDR3, the DNA is TGTGCCAGCAGTTCTTGGACAGGCCCTCAAGCTTTCTTT.

The J gene is TRBJ2-7, the V gene TRBV29-1; 7 bases are a match to TRBD2. The CDR3 sequence is 13 residues long. The J segment lost 5 bases and the V segment lost 8 bases, leaving 12 bases of the junction unmatched. The germline V gene encodes CDR1 SQVTM and CDR2 ANQGSEA. The CDR3 DNA reads as TGCAGCTGTGGGGAGCGGGAATCTGACGAGCAGTACTTC. It yields the protein CSCGERESDEQYF.

This sequence joins TRBV25-1 and TRBJ1-2; TRBD1 might be the D (5 bases). Germline CDR1 reads MGHDK; CDR2 reads SYGVNS. The CDR3 is made up of 16 amino acids. Trimming cost V 4 bases and J 2 bases, with 17 bases left between them. CDR3 loop: CASSGETRDWNYGYTF. The DNA of the CDR3 is TGTGCCAGCAGTGGAGAAACCAGGGATTGGAACTATGGCTACACCTTC.

A single count supports this clone. The chain is built from TRBV18 and TRBJ1-1; 7 bases fit TRBD1. V dropped 5 bases and J dropped 8; count of bases not matched to a gene: 5. The CDR3 is made up of 12 amino acids. Per germline, CDR1 KGHSH and CDR2 LQKENI. The CDR3 bases are TGTGCCAGCTCATCAGAACAGGGGGAAGCTTTCTTT. Protein: CASSSEQGEAFF.

The count of this clone is one. This chain joins TRBV2 and TRBJ1-2, with 8 positions matching TRBD1. Germline assignment: CDR1 SNHLY and CDR2 FYNNEI. This CDR3 region has 14 residues. V dropped 7 bases and J dropped 4; count of bases not matched to a gene: 8. The CDR3 loop reads CASTAGQGSYGYTF. DNA of the CDR3: TGTGCCAGCACCGCAGGACAGGGAAGCTATGGCTACACCTTC.

V gene TRBV11-2 combines with J gene TRBJ1-6; D gene unclear. The CDR3 contains 15 residues. Looked up from germline, CDR1 is SGHAT and CDR2 is FQNNGV. V was trimmed by 1 base and J by 10 bases, leaving 14 bases between them. The CDR3 DNA is TGTGCCAGCAGCTTAGGAGGGTACTATTCCTCACCCCTCCACTTT. Protein: CASSLGGYYSSPLHF. Full variable domain (missing parts from reference TRBV11-2 and TRBJ1-6): EAGVAQSPRYKIIEKRQSVAFWCNPISGHATLYWYQQILGQGPKLLIQFQNNGVVDDSQLPKDRFSAERLKGVDSTLKIQPAKLEDSAVYLCASSLGGYYSSPLHFGNGTRLTVT.

V usage is TRBV15 and J usage is TRBJ1-5; D remains unclear. The CDR3 is made up of 17 amino acids. The germline CDR1 and CDR2 sequences are LNHNV and YYDKDF (reference sequence). Trimming took 0 bases from V and 5 from J, leaving 17 bases between them. CDR3 in DNA: TGTGCCACCAGCAGAGATGCCCTTCCCGACCTAGATCAGCCCCAGCATTTT. This gives the protein CATSRDALPDLDQPQHF.

This chain's CDR3 is CASSPAGSYEQYF. The CDR3 region has the DNA TGTGCCAGCAGCCCCGCAGGGTCCTACGAGCAGTACTTC. The chain couples TRBV7-9 to TRBJ2-7, with D perhaps matching TRBD1 (5 bases). V lost 5 bases and J 1 base, leaving 9 bases between the germline ends. Germline loops: CDR1 SEHNR, CDR2 FQNEAQ (reference sequence). The CDR3 sequence is 13 residues long.

The genes are TRBV7-9 and TRBJ1-5; tentative D call: TRBD1 (5 bases). Germline CDR1 is SEHNR and CDR2 is FQNEAQ (reference sequence). This CDR3 comprises 16 residues. V was trimmed by 5 bases and J by 1 base, leaving 15 bases between them. This CDR3 is CASSSQGGVSNQPQHF. The CDR3, as DNA: TGTGCCAGCAGCAGCCAGGGAGGGGTAAGCAATCAGCCCCAGCATTTT.

J is TRBJ2-7 and V is TRBV5-4; TRBD2 aligns across 10 bases. This CDR3 is 15 amino acids long. The V gene end was trimmed by 3 bases and the J gene end by 1 base; junction bases not matched to a gene: 4. In germline, CDR1 is SGHNT, CDR2 YYREEE (reference sequence). DNA of the CDR3: TGTGCCAGCAGCTCCCAACTAGCGGGGTCCTACGAGCAGTACTTC. Translated, it gives CASSSQLAGSYEQYF. Complete variable domain (other parts from reference TRBV5-4 and TRBJ2-7): ETGVTQSPTHLIKTRGQQVTLRCSSQSGHNTVSWYQQALGQGPQFIFQYYREEENGRGNFPPRFSGLQFPNYSSELNVNALELDDSALYLCASSSQLAGSYEQYFGPGTRLTVT.

This chain joins TRBV27 and TRBJ2-7; TRBD1 aligns across 7 bases. Germline values: CDR1 MNHEY, CDR2 SMNVEV (reference sequence). V was clipped by 3 bases and J by 3 bases; unmatched bases: 5. The CDR3 extends over 14 amino acids. CDR3 loop: CASSFPGQFYEQYF. CDR3 DNA: TGTGCCAGCAGTTTCCCGGGACAGTTCTACGAGCAGTACTTC.

The chain joins TRBV29-1 to TRBJ1-1; D uncertain. Germline V gives CDR1 SQVTM, CDR2 ANQGSEA. V lost 7 bases, J lost 0 bases, and 9 bases lay in between. The CDR3 length is 12 residues. The CDR3 loop is CSGKEMNTEAFF. CDR3 bases: TGCAGCGGGAAGGAGATGAACACTGAAGCTTTCTTT. Filled out from reference TRBV29-1 and TRBJ1-1, the complete variable domain reads SAVISQKPSRDICQRGTSLTIQCQVDSQVTMMFWYRQQPGQSLTLIATANQGSEATYESGFVIDKFPISRPNLTFSTLTVSNMSPEDSSIYLCSGKEMNTEAFFGQGTRLTVV.

This clone occurred a few times. V is TRBV30 and J is TRBJ2-2; TRBD2 matches at 8 bases. V shed 8 bases and J 7 bases; nucleotides not matched to a gene: 9. Germline CDR1 is GTSNPN and CDR2 is SVGIG (reference sequence). The CDR3 is made up of 13 amino acids. The CDR3 DNA reads TGTGCCAGTTTAGCGGGATTTTTCGGGGAGCTGTTTTTT. This sequence encodes CASLAGFFGELFF.

V is TRBV30 and J is TRBJ2-1; weak D call: TRBD2 (6 bases). Trimming left V 1 base short and J 2 bases short, with 9 bases between. CDR3 length: 14 residues. Germline V gene sequence: CDR1 GTSNPN, CDR2 SVGIG (reference sequence). CDR3 nucleotide sequence: TGTGCCTGGAGTGGCGGGGTGCCCTACAATGAGCAGTTCTTC. It codes for CAWSGGVPYNEQFF.

CDR3 residues: CASSLGGGLNEQFF. CDR3 DNA: TGTGCCAGCAGTTTAGGGGGAGGGTTGAATGAGCAGTTCTTC. The rearrangement joins TRBV28 to TRBJ2-1, with 7 bases that match TRBD2. The V gene end was trimmed by 2 bases and the J gene end by 7 bases; junction bases not matched to a gene: 5. The CDR3 sequence is 14 residues long. CDR1 is MDHEN and CDR2 is SYDVKM in the germline V gene.

Concerning this clone: One junction end disagrees with the germline gene, perhaps due to a read error. The rearrangement uses TRBV5-4 and TRBJ1-2; 12 positions agree with TRBD1. There are 15 residues in the CDR3. Germline V gene sequence: CDR1 SGHNT, CDR2 YYREEE (reference sequence). The CDR3 DNA reads as TGTGCCAGCAGCTTGGCGGGACAGGGGGCGGGTGGCTGCACCTTC. This sequence encodes CASSLAGQGAGGCTF. Looking up the rest from reference TRBV5-4 and TRBJ1-2 gives the full variable domain: ETGVTQSPTHLIKTRGQQVTLRCSSQSGHNTVSWYQQALGQGPQFIFQYYREEENGRGNFPPRFSGLQFPNYSSELNVNALELDDSALYLCASSLAGQGAGGCTFGSGTRLTVV.

The genes are TRBV7-9 and TRBJ2-7, with TRBD2 as a possible D gene (7 bases). The CDR3 consists of 13 residues. Germline V gene lookup returns CDR1 SEHNR and CDR2 FQNEAQ (reference sequence). Trimming removed 1 base from V and 7 bases from J, with 11 bases in between. In nucleotides, the CDR3 is TGTGCCAGCAGCTTAGGCGGGGGCTGGGAGCAGTACTTC. Its protein product is CASSLGGGWEQYF.

V is TRBV4-3 and J is TRBJ2-5; a possible D gene is TRBD1 (6 bases). CDR1 is LGHNA, CDR2 YSLEER, per germline. The CDR3 is 15 amino acids. Trimming shortened V by 1 base and J by 5 bases, and 14 bases separated the two germline ends. The CDR3 region is CASSQGVTGRETQYF. The CDR3 region has the DNA TGCGCCAGCAGCCAAGGTGTAACAGGGCGGGAGACCCAGTACTTC.

A few counts support this clone. One end of the junction is discordant with germline, which a read error may explain. The chain carries TRBV19 and TRBJ2-5, with 9 bases lining up with TRBD2. CDR3 length equals 16 residues. Looked up from germline, CDR1 is LNHDA and CDR2 is SQIVND (reference sequence). The CDR3 reads CASSLDSGSQIQTQYF. The CDR3 region has the DNA TGTGCCAGTAGTTTAGATAGCGGGAGTCAGATACAGACCCAGTACTTC.

The chain uses TRBV19 and TRBJ2-2, with a tentative D call TRBD1 (6 bases). Trimming cost V 3 bases and J 6 bases, with 8 bases left between them. The CDR3 is 13 amino acids. Germline V CDR1 and CDR2: LNHDA, SQIVND (reference sequence). The CDR3 nucleotides are TGTGCCAGTAGTATGGGGACACCCGGGGAGCTGTTTTTT. This gives the protein CASSMGTPGELFF.

CDR3 sequence: CAIRLAGGSTDTQYF. In DNA form, the CDR3 reads TGTGCCATCAGGCTAGCGGGAGGAAGCACAGATACGCAGTATTTT. J is TRBJ2-3 and V is TRBV10-3; TRBD2 matches at 11 bases. The CDR3 consists of 15 residues. V trimming: 6 bases; J trimming: 0 bases; junction bases outside the gene matches: 2. Germline V gene data show CDR1 as ENHRY and CDR2 as SYGVKD.